This T cell receptor beta chain is drawn from a study of blood T cell repertoires in COVID-19 (dated by TCRdb to about 2020). At the level of the whole study: Samples from collaborators originated in the United States, Italy and Spain and spanned both the acute and convalescent phases of COVID-19. The prospective study material was composed of cDNA or gDNA derived from T cells, B-cell-depleted T cells, or PBMCs. The dataset comprised deeply sampled blood TCRbeta repertoires from subjects exposed to, actively infected with, or recovered from COVID-19. The repertoires were released in a freely available public database intended as a resource for research on the immune response to SARS-CoV-2. Samples were obtained from the ongoing ImmuneRACE study (first 160 participants) and from 1,000 to 1,500 subjects provided by 6 global collaborators. The sample metadata nearly always contained a de-identified subject ID, COVID-19 status, age in years and sex. HLA class I and class II types, where available, came from metadata supplied by the sample provider rather than from assay-based typing. The investigation overall reported the following: The amount of clinical and demographic metadata varied by source and participant and was provided uncurated.

The immunoSEQ Assay, a bias-controlled multiplex PCR, was used to amplify TCRbeta CDR3 regions from genomic DNA. Per the source publication's procedure: Within the assay, amplification of reference gene primers was used to estimate how many nucleated cells each sample contained. To quantify the absolute abundance of each unique TCRbeta CDR3 rearrangement, sequence reads were collapsed and filtered. For each sample, productive Simpson clonality was calculated as the square root of Simpson's diversity index over productive rearrangements. The source is immuneACCESS, and TCRdb retained only in-frame sequences with V and J called. Part of the clones is not carried over; for the studies checked, unresolved V genes explain less than half of this, and the remainder is unexplained. The V and J calls and clone size were taken over from that table, and D and trimming were inferred from the DNA. This sample has fewer than 350,000 clones in its table, and approximately 89% of those were observed once. The leading ten clones occupy roughly 3.9% of the sample.

Turning to this clone: Which antigen it targets is not known. No much larger clone is present one base from it, and per-base qualities are unavailable.

At one collaborating source in Seattle, patients were enrolled during active infection and were followed longitudinally through the course of disease. Collaborating institutions collected whole blood in K2EDTA tubes following their own protocols. For TCRbeta analysis, collaborator samples were shipped as frozen whole blood, as isolated PBMCs, or as DNA extracted from either sample type. This clonotype originated in a woman aged 60-75 years with COVID-19, enrolled during active disease. Sequencing was performed on peripheral blood.

The sequence in DNA is TGTGCCAGCAGAGGACAGGGTGTTTATGGCTACACCTTC. Its product reads: CASRGQGVYGYTF. The receptor chain draws on TRBV9 and TRBJ1-2; 8 bases in the junction line up with TRBD1. The CDR3 spans 13 residues, from the cysteine through the phenylalanine. Of all the DNA, just the CDR3 is kept, 39 bases in frame from base 1. From V the trimming removes 5 bases and from J it removes 5 bases, while the gene matches leave 5 bases of the junction unaccounted for. The germline V gene gives CDR1 as SGDLS and CDR2 as YYNGEE.